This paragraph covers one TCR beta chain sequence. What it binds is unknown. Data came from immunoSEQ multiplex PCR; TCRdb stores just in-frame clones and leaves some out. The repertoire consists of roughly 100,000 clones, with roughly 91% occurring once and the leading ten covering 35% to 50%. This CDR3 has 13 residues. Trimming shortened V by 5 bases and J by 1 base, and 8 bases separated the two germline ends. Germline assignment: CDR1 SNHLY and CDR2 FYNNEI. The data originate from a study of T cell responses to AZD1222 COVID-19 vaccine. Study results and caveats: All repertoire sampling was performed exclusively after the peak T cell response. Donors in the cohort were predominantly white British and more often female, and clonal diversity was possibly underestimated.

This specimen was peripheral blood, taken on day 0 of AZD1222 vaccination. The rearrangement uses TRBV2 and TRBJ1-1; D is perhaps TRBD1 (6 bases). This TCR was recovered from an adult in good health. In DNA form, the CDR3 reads TGTGCCAGCAGTAGACAGGCGAACACTGAAGCTTTCTTT. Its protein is CASSRQANTEAFF.